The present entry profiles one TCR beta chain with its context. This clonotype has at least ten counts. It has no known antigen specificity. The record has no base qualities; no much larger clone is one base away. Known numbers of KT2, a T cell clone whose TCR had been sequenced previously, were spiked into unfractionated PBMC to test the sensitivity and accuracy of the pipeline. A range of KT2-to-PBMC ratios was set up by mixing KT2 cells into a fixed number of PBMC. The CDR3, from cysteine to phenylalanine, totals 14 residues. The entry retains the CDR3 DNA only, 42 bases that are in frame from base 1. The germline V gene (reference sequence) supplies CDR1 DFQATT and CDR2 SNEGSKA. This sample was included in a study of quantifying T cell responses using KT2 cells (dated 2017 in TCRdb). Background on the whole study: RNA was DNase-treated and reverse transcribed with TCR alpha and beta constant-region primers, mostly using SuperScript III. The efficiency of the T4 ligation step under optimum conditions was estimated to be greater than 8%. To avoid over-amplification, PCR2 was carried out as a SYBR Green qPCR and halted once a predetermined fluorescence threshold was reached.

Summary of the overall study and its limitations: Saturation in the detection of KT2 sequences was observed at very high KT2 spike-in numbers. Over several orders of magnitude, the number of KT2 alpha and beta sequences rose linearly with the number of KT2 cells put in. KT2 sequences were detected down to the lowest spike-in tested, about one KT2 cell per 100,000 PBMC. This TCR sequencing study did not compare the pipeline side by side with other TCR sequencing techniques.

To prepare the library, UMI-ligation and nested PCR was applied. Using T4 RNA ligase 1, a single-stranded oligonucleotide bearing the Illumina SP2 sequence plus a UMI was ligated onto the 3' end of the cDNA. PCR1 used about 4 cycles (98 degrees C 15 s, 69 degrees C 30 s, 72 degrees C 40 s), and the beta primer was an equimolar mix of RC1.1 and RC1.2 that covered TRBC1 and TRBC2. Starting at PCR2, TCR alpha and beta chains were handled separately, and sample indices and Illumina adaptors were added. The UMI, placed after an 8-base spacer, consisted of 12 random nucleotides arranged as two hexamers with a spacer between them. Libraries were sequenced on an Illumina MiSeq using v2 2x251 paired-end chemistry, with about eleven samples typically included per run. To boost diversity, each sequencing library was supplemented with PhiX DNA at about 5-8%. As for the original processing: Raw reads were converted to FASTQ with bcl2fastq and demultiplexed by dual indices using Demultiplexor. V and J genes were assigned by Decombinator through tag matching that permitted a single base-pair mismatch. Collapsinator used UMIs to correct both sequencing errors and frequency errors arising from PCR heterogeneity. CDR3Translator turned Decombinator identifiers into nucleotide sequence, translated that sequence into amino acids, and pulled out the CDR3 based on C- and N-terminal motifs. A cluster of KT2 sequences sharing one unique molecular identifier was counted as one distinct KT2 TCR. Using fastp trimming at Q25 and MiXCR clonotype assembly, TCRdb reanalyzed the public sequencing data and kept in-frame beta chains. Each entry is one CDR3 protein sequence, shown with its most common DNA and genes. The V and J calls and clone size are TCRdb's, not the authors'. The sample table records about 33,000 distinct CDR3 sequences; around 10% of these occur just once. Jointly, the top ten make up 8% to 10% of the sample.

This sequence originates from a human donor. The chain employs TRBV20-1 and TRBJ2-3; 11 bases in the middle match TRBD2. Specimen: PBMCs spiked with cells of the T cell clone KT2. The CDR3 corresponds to CSSSKGLADPPQYF. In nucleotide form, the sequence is TGCAGCAGTTCCAAGGGACTAGCGGATCCTCCCCAGTATTTT.